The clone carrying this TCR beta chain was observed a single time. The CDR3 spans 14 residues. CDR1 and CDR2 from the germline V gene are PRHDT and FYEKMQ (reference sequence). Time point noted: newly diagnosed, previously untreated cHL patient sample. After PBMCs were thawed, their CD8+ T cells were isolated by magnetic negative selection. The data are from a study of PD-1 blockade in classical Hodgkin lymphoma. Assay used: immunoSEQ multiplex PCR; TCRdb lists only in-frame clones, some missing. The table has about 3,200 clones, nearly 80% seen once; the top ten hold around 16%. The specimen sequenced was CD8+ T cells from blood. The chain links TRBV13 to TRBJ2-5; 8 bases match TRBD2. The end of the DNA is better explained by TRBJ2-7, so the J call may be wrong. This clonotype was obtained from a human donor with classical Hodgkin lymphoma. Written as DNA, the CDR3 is TGTGCCAGCAGCTCCCGGACTAGCCTCTACGAGCAGTACTTC. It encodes CASSSRTSLYEQYF.